In this sample, the clone carrying this T cell receptor (beta chain) turned up a few times. This sample stems from a study of cytomegalovirus exposure and HLA in healthy donors. CDR3 length: 17 amino acids. Germline V lookup: CDR1 SGHNT, CDR2 YENEEA. The V and J ends lost 5 bases and 7 bases respectively, with 24 bases between them. PCR employed 60 Vbeta and 13 Jbeta primers. TCRdb's table, derived via immunoSEQ multiplex PCR, lists solely in-frame clones and lacks some. The profile shows about 170,000 clones, around four fifths of them singletons. Sequencing was carried out using PBMCs. V and J are TRBV11-3 and TRBJ2-1, with D possibly matching TRBD1 (5 bases). The clonotype comes from a woman in her 30s in good health and CMV-seropositive. The CDR3 protein is CASSLQGGGLQRNEQFF. CDR3 coding DNA: TGTGCCAGCAGCCTCCAGGGTGGTGGTTTACAAAGAAATGAGCAGTTCTTC.